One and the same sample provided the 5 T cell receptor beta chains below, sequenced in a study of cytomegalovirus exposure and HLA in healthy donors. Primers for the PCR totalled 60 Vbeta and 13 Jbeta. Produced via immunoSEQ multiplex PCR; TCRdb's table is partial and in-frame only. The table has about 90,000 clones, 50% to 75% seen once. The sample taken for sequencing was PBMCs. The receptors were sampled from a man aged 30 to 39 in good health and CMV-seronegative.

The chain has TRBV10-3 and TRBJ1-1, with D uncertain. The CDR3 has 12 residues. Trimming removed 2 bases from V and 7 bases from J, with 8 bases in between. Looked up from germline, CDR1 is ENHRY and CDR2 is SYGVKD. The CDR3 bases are TGTGCCATCAGTGAGGGGAGAGTTGAAGCTTTCTTT. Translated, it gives CAISEGRVEAFF.

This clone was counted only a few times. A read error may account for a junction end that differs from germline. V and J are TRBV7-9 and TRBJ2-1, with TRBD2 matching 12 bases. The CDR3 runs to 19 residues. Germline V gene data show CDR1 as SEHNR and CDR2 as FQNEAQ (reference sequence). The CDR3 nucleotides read TGTTCCAGCAGCCTAGCGGGAGGGCCCTACCGCAGCTCCTACAATGAGCAGTTCTTC. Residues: CSSSLAGGPYRSSYNEQFF. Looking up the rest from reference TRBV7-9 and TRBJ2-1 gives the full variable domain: DTGVSQNPRHKITKRGQNVTFRCDPISEHNRLYWYRQTLGQGPEFLTYFQNEAQLEKSRLLSDRFSAERPKGSFSTLEIQRTEQGDSAMYLCSSSLAGGPYRSSYNEQFFGPGTRLTVL.

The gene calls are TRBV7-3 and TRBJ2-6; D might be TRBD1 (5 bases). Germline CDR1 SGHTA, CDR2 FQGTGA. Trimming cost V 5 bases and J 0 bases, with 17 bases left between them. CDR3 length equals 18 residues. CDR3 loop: CASSDKGETTSGANVLTF. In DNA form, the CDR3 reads TGTGCCAGCAGCGACAAAGGGGAAACGACCTCTGGGGCCAACGTCCTGACTTTC.

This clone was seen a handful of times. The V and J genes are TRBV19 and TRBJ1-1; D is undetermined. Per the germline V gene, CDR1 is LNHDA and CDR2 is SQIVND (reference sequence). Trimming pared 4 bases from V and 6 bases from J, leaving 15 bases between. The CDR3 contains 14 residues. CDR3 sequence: CASSSPEGNPEAFF. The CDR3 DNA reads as TGTGCCAGTAGTAGCCCGGAGGGAAACCCTGAAGCTTTCTTT.

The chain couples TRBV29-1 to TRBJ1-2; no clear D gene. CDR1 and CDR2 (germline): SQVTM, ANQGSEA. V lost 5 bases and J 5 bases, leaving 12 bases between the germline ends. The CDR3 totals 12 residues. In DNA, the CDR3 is TGCAGCGTTCCTCAGGCGGGGTATGGCTACACCTTC. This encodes CSVPQAGYGYTF.